These 16 T cell receptor beta chains share one sample of origin, sequenced in a study of T cells in Graves' hyperthyroidism and ophthalmopathy. Amplification yielded TCR beta CDR3 regions, with RNA transcripts as the source. Researchers ran a first-round RT-PCR on the TCR CDR3 using the HTBI primer set. TCRdb independently ran MiXCR on the multiplex PCR reads; one entry per CDR3 protein. The sample lists a few hundred thousand distinct CDR3 sequences, about 16% occurring once. Sequences were obtained from blood. The receptors derive from a woman aged 50 to 60 with Graves' hyperthyroidism that later progressed to Graves' ophthalmopathy.

The chain has TRBV10-2 and TRBJ2-3; D possibly corresponds to TRBD2 (5 bases). CDR1 is WSHSY and CDR2 is SAAADI in the germline V gene. Between the trimmed V and J ends, which lost 6 bases and 5 bases, there was a span of 12 bases. There are 13 residues in the CDR3. CDR3 protein: CASRDAGLDTQYF. The DNA for the CDR3 is TGCGCCAGCAGGGATGCGGGTTTAGATACGCAGTATTTT.

This clonotype occurred many times. The gene calls are TRBV12-3 or TRBV12-4 and TRBJ2-3, with 7 bases fitting TRBD2. V lost 6 bases and J lost 5; bases outside the gene matches: 11. This CDR3 spans 15 amino acids. CDR3 nucleotide sequence: TGTGCCAGCAGCCACCCCGGACTAGTGGTAGATACGCAGTATTTT. This codes for CASSHPGLVVDTQYF.

This clonotype came up many times. This chain joins TRBV20-1 and TRBJ1-5; 7 nucleotides agree with TRBD1. The J segment lost 4 bases and the V segment lost 6 bases, leaving 6 bases of the junction unmatched. CDR1 and CDR2 (germline): DFQATT, SNEGSKA (reference sequence). The length of the CDR3 is 13 residues. As DNA, the CDR3 is TGCAGTGCCTGGGACAGCTTTAATCAGCCCCAGCATTTT. Protein: CSAWDSFNQPQHF.

At least ten counts were recorded for this clonotype. The chain combines TRBV6-1 with TRBJ2-1; 8 bases map to TRBD1. J gave up 6 bases and V 3 bases, and 7 bases lay outside the gene matches. CDR1 is MNHNS, CDR2 SASEGT, per germline. CDR3 length equals 15 residues. The CDR3 here is CASSDRGRTINEQFF. As DNA, the CDR3 is TGTGCCAGCAGTGACAGGGGGCGGACGATCAATGAGCAGTTCTTC.

This clonotype was seen more than once but under ten times. The chain joins TRBV9 to TRBJ2-2; tentatively, D is TRBD1 or TRBD2 (5 bases each). V dropped 0 bases and J dropped 6 bases, with 12 bases sitting between them. This CDR3 has 15 amino acids. CDR1 SGDLS and CDR2 YYNGEE come from the germline V gene. For the CDR3, the DNA is TGTGCCAGCAGCGTAGGGGCAGGGACGTCCGGGGAGCTGTTTTTT. This translates into CASSVGAGTSGELFF.

This chain uses TRBV20-1 with TRBJ2-1; 9 bases agree with TRBD1. The CDR3 sequence is 14 residues long. Trimming removed 5 bases from V and 8 bases from J; junction bases left unmatched: 10. The V gene's germline CDR1 is DFQATT and CDR2 SNEGSKA (reference sequence). The DNA of the CDR3 is TGCAGTGCTTGGGACAGGGCGAAAAACCATGAGCAGTTCTTC. This gives the protein CSAWDRAKNHEQFF.

This clonotype was seen repeatedly, ten times or more. V usage is TRBV6-2 or TRBV6-3 and J usage is TRBJ2-6; no clear D. With 0 bases removed from V and 2 bases from J, the gap between germline ends came to 11 bases. The germline gives CDR1 MNHEY, CDR2 SVGEGT. This CDR3 contains 17 residues. The CDR3 nucleotides are TGTGCCAGCAGTTACTCGATCTCGGATCCTGGGGCCAACGTCCTGACTTTC. Residues: CASSYSISDPGANVLTF.

This clonotype was detected many times. V and J are TRBV18 and TRBJ2-1; TRBD1 might be the D (5 bases). The germline CDR1 and CDR2 sequences are KGHSH and LQKENI. CDR3 length: 12 amino acids. The V end was cut by 2 bases, the J end by 9 bases, with 8 bases between. The CDR3 here is CASSPMGPEQFF. CDR3 nucleotides: TGTGCCAGCTCACCAATGGGGCCTGAGCAGTTCTTC.

This clonotype was detected many times. The genes are TRBV12-3 or TRBV12-4 and TRBJ1-1; D is undetermined. V dropped 6 bases and J dropped 6 bases, with 17 bases sitting between them. CDR3 length: 14 amino acids. In DNA form, the CDR3 reads TGTGCCAGCAGCCCTCTTCGGGGTAGGGCTGAAGCTTTCTTT. Protein product: CASSPLRGRAEAFF.

Many counts were recorded for this clonotype. The chain combines TRBV20-1 with TRBJ2-5; TRBD2 agrees at 8 bases. The J segment lost 5 bases and the V segment lost 1 base, leaving 9 bases of the junction unmatched. Germline V gives CDR1 DFQATT, CDR2 SNEGSKA (reference sequence). This CDR3 region has 15 residues. The CDR3 sequence is CSARVPGGGRETQYF. CDR3 in DNA: TGCAGTGCTAGAGTCCCGGGGGGGGGTCGGGAGACCCAGTACTTC.

This clonotype was counted many times. The chain employs TRBV3-1 and TRBJ2-5; 8 bases fit TRBD2. This CDR3 contains 16 residues. V shed 0 bases and J 4 bases; nucleotides not matched to a gene: 7. Germline values: CDR1 LGHDT, CDR2 YNNKEL (reference sequence). The CDR3 is CASSQDPAGERETQYF. CDR3 coding DNA: TGTGCCAGCAGCCAAGATCCAGCGGGAGAGCGAGAGACCCAGTACTTC.

Here the CDR3 reads CASSGPRTPSNQPQHF. CDR3 DNA sequence: TGTGCCAGCAGCGGACCCCGGACCCCTAGCAATCAGCCCCAGCATTTT. This rearrangement joins TRBV2 to TRBJ1-5; D gene unclear. In germline, CDR1 is SNHLY, CDR2 FYNNEI. V was pared by 6 bases and J by 0 bases, with 15 bases between. The CDR3 is 16 amino acids.

This chain links TRBV27 with TRBJ1-5, with 7 bases fitting TRBD1. The CDR3 spans 15 residues. Germline V gene data show CDR1 as MNHEY and CDR2 as SMNVEV (reference sequence). The V segment lost 2 bases and the J segment 4 bases; nucleotides outside the gene matches: 5. Written as DNA, the CDR3 is TGTGCCAGCAGTTTAGAGGGGGCGGGTAATCAGCCCCAGCATTTT. Protein sequence: CASSLEGAGNQPQHF.

This clonotype was found many times. The chain uses TRBV5-1 and TRBJ2-1, with 7 bases matching TRBD2. Germline assignment: CDR1 SGHRS and CDR2 YFSETQ. This CDR3 is 15 amino acids long. V trimming: 4 bases; J trimming: 7 bases; junction bases outside the gene matches: 11. The CDR3 loop reads CASSGAAGLGNEQFF. The DNA for the CDR3 is TGCGCCAGCAGCGGCGCAGCGGGATTAGGGAATGAGCAGTTCTTC.

At least ten counts were recorded for this clonotype. This chain connects TRBV14 to TRBJ2-1; 8 positions agree with TRBD2. CDR3 length equals 15 residues. The ends lost 4 bases at V and 3 bases at J; junction bases unmatched: 5. CDR1 and CDR2 from the germline V gene are SGHDN and FVKESK. Here the CDR3 DNA reads TGTGCCAGCAGCCCCGGGCTAGCGGGCTACAATGAGCAGTTCTTC. Translation gives CASSPGLAGYNEQFF.

The table lists this clonotype with a few counts. This chain connects TRBV18 to TRBJ2-3; 8 bases map to TRBD1. The trim removed 7 bases at V and 0 bases at J, leaving 21 bases unmatched. CDR3 length: 20 amino acids. Germline-derived CDR1 and CDR2 are KGHSH and LQKENI. The CDR3 DNA follows: TGTGCCAGCTTAATGCTCGCCCACGACAGGGGCCCCCATAGCACAGATACGCAGTATTTT. Its protein is CASLMLAHDRGPHSTDTQYF.